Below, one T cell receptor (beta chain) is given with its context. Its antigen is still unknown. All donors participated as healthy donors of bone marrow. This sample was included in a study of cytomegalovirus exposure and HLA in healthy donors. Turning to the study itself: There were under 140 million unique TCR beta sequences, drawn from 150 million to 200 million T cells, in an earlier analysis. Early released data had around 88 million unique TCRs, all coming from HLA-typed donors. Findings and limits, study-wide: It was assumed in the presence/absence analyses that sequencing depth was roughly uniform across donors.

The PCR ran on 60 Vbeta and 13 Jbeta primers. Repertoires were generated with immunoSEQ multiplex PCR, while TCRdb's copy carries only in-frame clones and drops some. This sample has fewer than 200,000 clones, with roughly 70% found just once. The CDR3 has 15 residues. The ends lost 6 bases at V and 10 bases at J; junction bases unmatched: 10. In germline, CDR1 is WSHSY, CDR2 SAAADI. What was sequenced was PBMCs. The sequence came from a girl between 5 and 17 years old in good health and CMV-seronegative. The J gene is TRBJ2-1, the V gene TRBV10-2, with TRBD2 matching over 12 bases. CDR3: CASSPGLAGLGEQFF. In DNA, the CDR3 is TGCGCCAGCAGCCCTGGACTAGCGGGGTTGGGAGAGCAGTTCTTC.